Shown below are 24 T cell receptor beta chains from a single sample sequenced in a study of blood T cell repertoires in COVID-19 (dated by TCRdb to 2018 to 2021). Libraries were built with the immunoSEQ multiplex PCR assay. What TCRdb holds here is the immuneACCESS table cut down to in-frame rearrangements. Part of the clones is not present; checked against another copy, under half of the missing clones reflect an unresolved V gene, and the others are unexplained. Across this sample there are under 300,000 clones, with approximately 80% seen only once. The ten top clones hold 3% to 4% of the sample. Sequenced material: peripheral blood. The receptor set was obtained from a woman aged 18-29 years with acute or convalescent COVID-19.

The chain is built from TRBV27 and TRBJ2-3; perhaps TRBD1 as D (6 bases). Trimming took 5 bases from V and 3 from J, leaving 15 bases between them. The CDR3 totals 15 residues. Germline CDR1 MNHEY, CDR2 SMNVEV (reference sequence). The DNA for the CDR3 is TGTGCCAGCAGTGTTCGACAGGTTGGGACAGATACGCAGTATTTT. This encodes CASSVRQVGTDTQYF.

This clone has just one count. CDR3: CASSPPSGIAGELFF. The CDR3 nucleotides are TGTGCCAGCAGCCCCCCTAGCGGAATCGCCGGGGAGCTGTTTTTT. The rearrangement joins TRBV7-9 to TRBJ2-2, with 7 positions matching TRBD2. The V gene end was trimmed by 5 bases and the J gene end by 6 bases; junction bases not matched to a gene: 9. The CDR3 has 15 amino acids. Germline CDR1 is SEHNR and CDR2 is FQNEAQ (reference sequence).

CDR3 residues: CATAASGVYNEQFF. As DNA, the CDR3 is TGTGCCACCGCCGCCAGCGGGGTCTACAATGAGCAGTTCTTC. V and J are TRBV10-3 and TRBJ2-1; 7 bases agree with TRBD2. The germline V gene encodes CDR1 ENHRY and CDR2 SYGVKD. J lost 3 bases, V lost 10 bases, and 9 bases had no gene match. The CDR3 has 14 amino acids.

The rearrangement joins TRBV6-5 to TRBJ2-2, with D tentatively TRBD2 (6 bases). Germline V lookup: CDR1 MNHEY, CDR2 SVGAGI. The CDR3 spans 15 residues. Trimming took off 6 bases at V and 6 bases at J, with 17 bases between the two ends. The DNA for the CDR3 is TGTGCCAGCAGAGACGGGACTTCCGGGGCCGGGGAGCTGTTTTTT. Protein sequence: CASRDGTSGAGELFF.

The rearrangement joins TRBV14 to TRBJ1-4, with a weak D call TRBD1 (6 bases). The V end was cut by 4 bases, the J end by 13 bases, with 19 bases between. CDR1 SGHDN and CDR2 FVKESK come from the germline V gene. The CDR3 sequence is 14 residues long. Here the CDR3 reads CASSRQGYSTRLFF. Here the CDR3 DNA reads TGTGCCAGCAGCCGGCAGGGGTATAGCACGCGACTGTTTTTT.

This clone was picked up one time. CDR3 region: CASSLTGDYGYTF. CDR3 nucleotides: TGTGCCAGTAGTCTGACAGGGGACTATGGCTACACCTTC. The chain recombines TRBV19 with TRBJ1-2, with TRBD1 identical over 8 bases. The CDR3 is 13 residues long. CDR1 is LNHDA, CDR2 SQIVND, per germline (reference sequence). V dropped 5 bases and J dropped 3; count of bases not matched to a gene: 2.

This clone appeared once. This chain uses TRBV4-3 with TRBJ2-7; 9 bases map to TRBD2. Germline V gene data show CDR1 as LGHNA and CDR2 as YSLEER. The CDR3 sequence is 16 residues long. Trimming took 1 base from V and 5 from J; bases not matched to a gene: 9. CDR3 in DNA: TGCGCCAGCAGCCAAGGTTCCCAGCGGGAGGTCAACGAGCAGTACTTC. This codes for CASSQGSQREVNEQYF.

The V gene is TRBV7-2, the J gene TRBJ1-6; perhaps TRBD1 as D (5 bases). V was clipped by 1 base and J by 0 bases, with 7 bases between them. CDR3 length: 16 residues. Germline V gene lookup returns CDR1 SGHTA and CDR2 FQGNSA. CDR3 DNA: TGTGCCAGCAGCTTAGTGGGGGGCTCCTATAATTCACCCCTCCACTTT. Protein product: CASSLVGGSYNSPLHF.

This clone was observed once. The rearrangement links TRBV19 to TRBJ1-5; D remains ambiguous. CDR1 is LNHDA, CDR2 SQIVND, per germline (reference sequence). The V gene lost 8 bases and the J gene lost 4 bases, with 12 bases spanning the gap. The CDR3 loop spans 13 amino acids. DNA of the CDR3: TGTGCCAGTCGTCTAACCGGGAATCAGCCCCAGCATTTT. Protein: CASRLTGNQPQHF.

The rearrangement joins TRBV29-1 to TRBJ2-1; 13 bases match TRBD2. The CDR3 length is 14 residues. Germline CDR1 and CDR2: SQVTM and ANQGSEA. The trim removed 7 bases at V and 4 bases at J, leaving 4 bases unmatched. CDR3 residues: CSALAGGVYNEQFF. The CDR3 nucleotides read TGCAGCGCACTAGCGGGAGGGGTTTACAATGAGCAGTTCTTC.

The chain links TRBV3-1 (or the pseudogene TRBV3-2) to TRBJ1-1; TRBD1 matches at 9 bases. The V segment lost 1 base and the J segment 10 bases; nucleotides outside the gene matches: 4. The length of the CDR3 is 13 residues. Germline V gene data show CDR1 as LGHDT and CDR2 as YNNKEL (reference sequence). The CDR3 nucleotides are TGTGCCAGCAGCCAAGGGACAGGGGAGGCAGCTTTCTTT. It is translated as CASSQGTGEAAFF.

V gene TRBV6-5 combines with J gene TRBJ2-1, with 12 bases matching TRBD2. Germline loops: CDR1 MNHEY, CDR2 SVGAGI. The CDR3 spans 14 residues. With 10 bases clipped from V and 8 bases from J, the junction kept 9 bases outside the gene matches. The CDR3 nucleotides read TGTGCCACCGCGGGACTAGCGGGCGGCCATGAGCAGTTCTTC. Translating it yields CATAGLAGGHEQFF.

The V and J genes are TRBV5-1 and TRBJ2-5, with 9 bases identical to TRBD2. Germline loops: CDR1 SGHRS, CDR2 YFSETQ. The junction had 7 bases not matched to a gene; V was cut back by 0 bases and J by 4 bases. The CDR3 consists of 16 residues. The CDR3, as DNA: TGCGCCAGCAGCTTGGGGGTTAGCGGGAGTAGAGAGACCCAGTACTTC. Encoded protein: CASSLGVSGSRETQYF.

This clone was counted a few times. This CDR3 is CANGGGRQETQYF. The CDR3 region has the DNA TGTGCCAACGGCGGGGGGCGCCAAGAGACCCAGTACTTC. This chain joins TRBV6-5 and TRBJ2-5, with TRBD2 matching 8 bases. The CDR3 spans 13 residues. The junction had 5 bases not matched to a gene; V was cut back by 10 bases and J by 1 base. The germline V gene has CDR1 MNHEY and CDR2 SVGAGI.

V is TRBV11-2 and J is TRBJ2-7, with 8 nucleotides matching TRBD1. The CDR3 is 15 residues long. With V trimmed by 5 bases and J by 3 bases, 9 bases remained unmatched. Germline V gene data show CDR1 as SGHAT and CDR2 as FQNNGV. The CDR3 region is CASSPLTGEVYEQYF. The CDR3 DNA sequence: TGTGCCAGCAGCCCATTGACAGGGGAGGTCTACGAGCAGTACTTC.

J is TRBJ2-3 and V is TRBV11-2; 10 bases line up with TRBD2. V gave up 5 bases and J gave up 4 bases; unmatched junction bases: 6. Germline V gives CDR1 SGHAT, CDR2 FQNNGV. The CDR3 totals 15 residues. CDR3 region: CASSPVAGGPDTQYF. The CDR3 DNA is TGTGCCAGCAGCCCAGTAGCGGGAGGTCCAGATACGCAGTATTTT. The full variable domain, in which reference TRBV11-2 and TRBJ2-3 provide the parts outside the CDR3, is EAGVAQSPRYKIIEKRQSVAFWCNPISGHATLYWYQQILGQGPKLLIQFQNNGVVDDSQLPKDRFSAERLKGVDSTLKIQPAKLEDSAVYLCASSPVAGGPDTQYFGPGTRLTVL.

V gene TRBV15 combines with J gene TRBJ2-5, with 14 bases fitting TRBD2. J was trimmed by 5 bases and V by 3 bases; bases with no gene match: 11. Per germline, CDR1 LNHNV and CDR2 YYDKDF (reference sequence). CDR3 size: 18 residues. The CDR3 nucleotides read TGTGCCACCAGCAGGCAGACTAGCGGGAGGGCCCCGGGGGAGACCCAGTACTTC. Translated: CATSRQTSGRAPGETQYF.

The CDR3 here is CASRAGQIYTDTQYF. CDR3 bases: TGTGCCAGCAGGGCGGGACAGATTTACACAGATACGCAGTATTTT. The V gene is TRBV28, the J gene TRBJ2-3; possibly TRBD1 for D (7 bases). V lost 6 bases and J 2 bases, leaving 15 bases between the germline ends. CDR1 is MDHEN and CDR2 is SYDVKM in the germline V gene. The CDR3 is 15 amino acids.

This clone was detected only once. The chain has TRBV19 and TRBJ1-1, with 7 bases identical to TRBD1. The CDR3 sequence is 12 residues long. V gave up 4 bases and J gave up 7 bases; unmatched junction bases: 3. Looked up from germline, CDR1 is LNHDA and CDR2 is SQIVND (reference sequence). The CDR3 region is CASSTGDSEAFF. CDR3 nucleotides: TGTGCCAGTAGTACGGGGGACAGTGAAGCTTTCTTT.

The rearrangement links TRBV28 to TRBJ2-5; D gene uncertain. The CDR3 runs to 12 residues. Trimming left V 4 bases short and J 4 bases short, with 7 bases between. Germline V lookup: CDR1 MDHEN, CDR2 SYDVKM. The CDR3 bases are TGTGCCAGCAGTTCCCGTAGAGAGACCCAGTACTTC. Protein product: CASSSRRETQYF.

This sequence joins TRBV28 and TRBJ1-2, with a tentative D call TRBD1 (6 bases). Trimming cost V 1 base and J 1 base, with 7 bases left between them. The CDR3 extends over 14 amino acids. Per the germline V gene, CDR1 is MDHEN and CDR2 is SYDVKM. This chain's CDR3 is CASSLLQGNYGYTF. CDR3 nucleotides: TGTGCCAGCAGTTTATTACAGGGTAACTATGGCTACACCTTC.

The chain couples TRBV9 to TRBJ2-7; D may be TRBD1 (5 bases). This CDR3 spans 13 amino acids. Germline V CDR1 and CDR2: SGDLS, YYNGEE. Deletions cut 4 bases from V and 7 bases from J, with 15 bases between. CDR3 coding DNA: TGTGCCAGCAGCCCACAGGTTGGGTTGGAGCAGTACTTC. Translating it yields CASSPQVGLEQYF.

The chain has TRBV10-3 and TRBJ1-4; TRBD1 agrees at 7 bases. The CDR3 sequence is 14 residues long. From germline, CDR1 is ENHRY and CDR2 SYGVKD. Unmatched junction bases numbered 6, after V lost 6 bases and J lost 5 bases. In DNA form, the CDR3 reads TGTGCCATCAGAGCGACGGGACAGAATGAAAAACTGTTTTTT. Translation gives CAIRATGQNEKLFF.

This sequence joins TRBV7-9 and TRBJ1-5, with D uncertain. The CDR3 sequence is 16 residues long. V was shortened by 1 base and J by 3 bases, with 13 bases between the two germline ends. From germline, CDR1 is SEHNR and CDR2 FQNEAQ (reference sequence). CDR3 in amino acids: CASSLDVSPPNQPQHF. The CDR3 bases are TGTGCCAGCAGCTTAGATGTAAGCCCTCCCAATCAGCCCCAGCATTTT.